This TCR beta chain came from a study of T cells in Graves' hyperthyroidism and ophthalmopathy. This CDR3 has 14 amino acids. Trimming left V 2 bases short and J 3 bases short, with 10 bases between. From germline, CDR1 is SGHNT and CDR2 YENEEA. Study-wide results and limits: Expanded thyroid clonotypes (above 0.001) were mostly also found in blood.

This clonotype was counted ten times or more. Its antigen is unknown. Researchers amplified the TCR beta CDR3 regions from RNA transcripts. The TCR CDR3 first-round RT-PCR relied on the HTBI primer set. TCRdb reprocessed the multiplex PCR reads via MiXCR and lists one record per CDR3 protein. The sample holds over 400,000 distinct CDR3 sequences, about 14% seen once. PBMCs came from more than 8.5 ml fresh peripheral blood. Sequenced material: blood. The TCR comes from a man aged 18 to 35 with Graves' ophthalmopathy. The V call is TRBV11-3, the J call TRBJ1-2, with D hard to call. The CDR3, as DNA: TGTGCCAGCAGCTTATCCTCCGGGGACTATGGCTACACCTTC. This encodes CASSLSSGDYGYTF.